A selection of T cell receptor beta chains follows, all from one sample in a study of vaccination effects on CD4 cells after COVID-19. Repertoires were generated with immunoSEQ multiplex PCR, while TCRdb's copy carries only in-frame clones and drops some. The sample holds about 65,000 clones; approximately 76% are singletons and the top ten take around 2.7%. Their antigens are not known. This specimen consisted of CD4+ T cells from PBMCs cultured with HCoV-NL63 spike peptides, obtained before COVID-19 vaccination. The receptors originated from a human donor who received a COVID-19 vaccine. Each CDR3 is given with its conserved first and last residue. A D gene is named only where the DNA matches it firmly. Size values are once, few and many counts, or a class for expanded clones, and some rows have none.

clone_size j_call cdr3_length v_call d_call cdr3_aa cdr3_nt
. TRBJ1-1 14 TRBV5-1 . CASSRDRSNTEAFF TGCGCCAGCAGCCGTGACCGGTCGAACACTGAAGCTTTCTTT
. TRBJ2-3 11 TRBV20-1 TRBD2 CSRGGVDTQYF TGCAGCCGGGGGGGCGTAGATACGCAGTATTTT
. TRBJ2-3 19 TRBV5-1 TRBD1 CASRSSWAGGEQSTDTQYF TGCGCCAGCAGATCGTCGTGGGCAGGGGGAGAGCAAAGCACAGATACGCAGTATTTT
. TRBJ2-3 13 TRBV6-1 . CASSEWVVDTQYF TGTGCCAGCAGTGAATGGGTAGTGGATACGCAGTATTTT
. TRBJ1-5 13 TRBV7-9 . CASSYTGNQPQHF TGTGCCAGCAGCTACACAGGGAACCAGCCCCAGCATTTT
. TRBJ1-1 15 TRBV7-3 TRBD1 CASSPQGASWTEAFF TGTGCCAGCAGCCCACAGGGGGCTAGTTGGACTGAAGCTTTCTTT
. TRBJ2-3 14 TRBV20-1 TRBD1 CSASLGGNTDTQYF TGCAGTGCTAGTTTAGGGGGCAACACAGATACGCAGTATTTT
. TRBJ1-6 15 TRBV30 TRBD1 CAWSVSATGSSPLHF TGTGCCTGGAGTGTATCTGCGACAGGGTCTTCACCCCTCCACTTT
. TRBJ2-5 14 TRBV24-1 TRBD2 CATSDAQRGETQYF TGTGCCACCAGTGATGCACAGCGGGGAGAGACCCAGTACTTC
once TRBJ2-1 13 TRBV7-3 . CASSLTGLNEQFF TGTGCCAGCAGCTTAACTGGACTAAATGAGCAGTTCTTC
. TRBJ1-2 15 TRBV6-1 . CASSEGAGLYYGYTF TGTGCCAGCAGTGAAGGGGCAGGGTTATACTATGGCTACACCTTC
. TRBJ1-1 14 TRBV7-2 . CASSLTRAATEAFF TGTGCCAGCAGCTTAACGAGGGCGGCCACTGAAGCTTTCTTT
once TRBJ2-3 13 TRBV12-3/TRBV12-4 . CASSSRTADTQYF TGTGCCAGCAGTTCAAGGACAGCAGATACGCAGTATTTT
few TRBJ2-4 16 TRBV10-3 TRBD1 CAISGTGLLAKNIQYF TGTGCCATCAGCGGGACAGGTCTATTAGCCAAAAACATTCAGTACTTC
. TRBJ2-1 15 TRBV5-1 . CASSSTVSSYNEQFF TGCGCCAGCAGCTCGACCGTTAGCTCCTACAATGAGCAGTTCTTC
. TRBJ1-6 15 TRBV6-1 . CASTQGVSYNSPLHF TGTGCCAGCACCCAAGGGGTATCCTATAATTCACCCCTCCACTTT
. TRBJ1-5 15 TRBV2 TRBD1 CASGGDRGPNQPQHF TGTGCCAGCGGGGGAGACAGGGGGCCTAATCAGCCCCAGCATTTT
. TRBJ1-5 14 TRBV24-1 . CATSETGYPQPQHF TGTGCCACCAGTGAGACGGGCTACCCCCAGCCCCAGCATTTT
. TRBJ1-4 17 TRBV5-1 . CASSLDTGPWANEKLFF TGCGCCAGCAGCCTCGATACAGGCCCTTGGGCTAATGAAAAACTGTTTTTT
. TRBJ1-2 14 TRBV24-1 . CATSDQKGGYGYTF TGTGCCACCAGTGATCAGAAGGGGGGCTATGGCTACACCTTC
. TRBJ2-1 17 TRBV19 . CASSIDRRGRSYNEQFF TGTGCCAGTAGTATCGACCGGCGGGGGCGCTCCTACAATGAGCAGTTCTTC
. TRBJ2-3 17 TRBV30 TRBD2 CAWSMLAGAVSTDTQYF TGTGCCTGGAGTATGCTAGCGGGGGCCGTAAGCACAGATACGCAGTATTTT
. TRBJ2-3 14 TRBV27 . CASRTPLAADTQYF TGTGCCAGCAGGACCCCGCTAGCAGCAGATACGCAGTATTTT
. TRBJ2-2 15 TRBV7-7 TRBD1 CAIYLKTGEPGELFF TGTGCCATCTACCTGAAGACAGGGGAACCCGGGGAGCTGTTTTTT
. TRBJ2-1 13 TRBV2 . CASNDRFGNEQFF TGTGCCAGCAATGACAGGTTTGGGAATGAGCAGTTCTTC
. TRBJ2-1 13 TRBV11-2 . CASASRGSNEQFF TGTGCCAGCGCCTCCCGGGGGAGCAATGAGCAGTTCTTC
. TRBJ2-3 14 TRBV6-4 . CASSRDVYTDTQYF TGTGCCAGCAGCCGGGACGTCTACACAGATACGCAGTATTTT
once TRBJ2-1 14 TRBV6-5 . CASSFRGGYNEQFF TGTGCCAGCAGTTTCAGGGGAGGATACAATGAGCAGTTCTTC
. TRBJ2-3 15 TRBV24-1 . CATSDLQGRADTQYF TGTGCCACCAGTGATCTGCAGGGTAGGGCAGATACGCAGTATTTT
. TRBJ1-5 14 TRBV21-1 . CASIPGGGNQPQHF TGTGCCAGCATCCCCGGGGGGGGCAATCAGCCCCAGCATTTT
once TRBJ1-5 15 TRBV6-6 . CASSYSGLSNQPQHF TGTGCCAGCAGTTACTCGGGACTAAGCAATCAGCCCCAGCATTTT
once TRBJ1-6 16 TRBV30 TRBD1 CAWSAQGQPWNSPLHF TGTGCCTGGAGTGCCCAGGGACAGCCCTGGAATTCACCCCTCCACTTT
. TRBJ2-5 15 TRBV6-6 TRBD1 CASSRQDRGQETQYF TGTGCCAGCAGCAGGCAGGACAGGGGGCAGGAGACCCAGTACTTC
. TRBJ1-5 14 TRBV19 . CASSISHSNQPQHF TGTGCCAGTAGTATCTCACATAGCAATCAGCCCCAGCATTTT
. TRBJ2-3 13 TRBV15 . CATSRGNTDTQYF TGTGCCACCAGCAGAGGAAACACAGATACGCAGTATTTT
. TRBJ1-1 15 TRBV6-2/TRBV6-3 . CASSYSGTSNTEAFF TGTGCCAGCAGTTACTCCGGGACATCGAACACTGAAGCTTTCTTT
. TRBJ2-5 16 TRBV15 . CATSRDGGTAQETQYF TGTGCCACCAGCAGAGATGGGGGCACAGCGCAAGAGACCCAGTACTTC
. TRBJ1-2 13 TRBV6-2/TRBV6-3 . CASSYLGNYGYTF TGTGCCAGCAGTTACCTGGGGAACTATGGCTACACCTTC
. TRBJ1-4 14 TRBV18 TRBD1 CASSPQGANEKLFF TGTGCCAGCTCCCCACAGGGGGCTAATGAAAAACTGTTTTTT
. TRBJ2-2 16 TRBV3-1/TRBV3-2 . CASSPSGHVNTGELFF TGTGCCAGCAGCCCTTCGGGACACGTGAACACCGGGGAGCTGTTTTTT
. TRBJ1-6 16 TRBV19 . CASSIMGTAYNSPLHF TGTGCCAGTAGTATTATGGGGACCGCCTATAATTCACCCCTCCACTTT
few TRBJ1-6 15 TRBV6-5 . CASSYRQSYNSPLHF TGTGCCAGCAGTTACAGACAGAGCTATAATTCACCCCTCCACTTT
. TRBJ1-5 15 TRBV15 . CATSSALVGNQPQHF TGTGCCACCAGCAGTGCGCTAGTGGGCAATCAGCCCCAGCATTTT
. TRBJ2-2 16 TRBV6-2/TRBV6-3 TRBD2 CASSYGGGAWSGELFF TGTGCCAGCAGTTACGGCGGGGGGGCCTGGAGCGGGGAGCTGTTTTTT
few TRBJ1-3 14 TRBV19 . CASVTGSSGNTIYF TGTGCCAGTGTCACGGGAAGCTCTGGAAACACCATATATTTT
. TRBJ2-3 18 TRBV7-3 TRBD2 CASSLTSGGVPNTDTQYF TGTGCCAGCAGCTTGACTAGCGGGGGGGTGCCCAACACAGATACGCAGTATTTT